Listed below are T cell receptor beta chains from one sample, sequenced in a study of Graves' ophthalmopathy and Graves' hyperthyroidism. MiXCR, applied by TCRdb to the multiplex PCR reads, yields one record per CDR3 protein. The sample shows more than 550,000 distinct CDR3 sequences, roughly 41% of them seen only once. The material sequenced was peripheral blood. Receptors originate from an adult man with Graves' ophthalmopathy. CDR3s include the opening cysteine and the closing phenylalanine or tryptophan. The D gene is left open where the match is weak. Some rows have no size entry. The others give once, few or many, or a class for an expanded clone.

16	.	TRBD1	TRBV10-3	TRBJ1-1	CASRTLGTGSGAEAFF	TGTGCCAGCAGAACCCTCGGGACAGGGTCGGGGGCTGAAGCTTTCTTT
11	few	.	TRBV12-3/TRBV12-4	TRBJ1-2	CASSHLGGYTF	TGTGCCAGCAGCCATTTGGGTGGCTACACCTTC
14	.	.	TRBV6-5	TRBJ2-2	CASTLRRVTGELFF	TGTGCCAGCACGCTTAGACGAGTCACCGGGGAGCTGTTTTTT
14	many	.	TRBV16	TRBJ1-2	CASSPGQRAYGYTF	TGTGCCAGCAGCCCCGGACAGCGAGCCTATGGCTACACCTTC
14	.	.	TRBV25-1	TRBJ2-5	CASSEQLGEETQYF	TGTGCCAGCAGTGAACAACTCGGAGAGGAGACCCAGTACTTC
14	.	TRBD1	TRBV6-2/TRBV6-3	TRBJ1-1	CASSYQGASTEAFF	TGTGCCAGCAGTTACCAGGGGGCCAGCACTGAAGCTTTCTTT
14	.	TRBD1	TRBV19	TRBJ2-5	CASNSWTGQETQYF	TGTGCCAGTAATTCCTGGACAGGACAAGAGACCCAGTACTTC
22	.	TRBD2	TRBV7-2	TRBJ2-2	CASSLGPSGLAGGPGITGELFF	TGTGCCAGCAGCTTAGGTCCCTCGGGACTAGCGGGAGGACCGGGTATCACCGGGGAGCTGTTTTTT
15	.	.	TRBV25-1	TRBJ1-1	CASSPWTDMNTEAFF	TGTGCCAGCAGTCCTTGGACAGATATGAACACTGAAGCTTTCTTT
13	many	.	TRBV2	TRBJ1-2	CASIPGPNYGYTF	TGTGCCAGTATTCCGGGACCAAACTATGGCTACACCTTC
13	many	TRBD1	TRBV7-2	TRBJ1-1	CASSQNTGGEAFF	TGTGCCAGCAGTCAGAATACAGGGGGGGAAGCTTTCTTT
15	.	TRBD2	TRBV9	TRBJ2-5	CASSGGRAFGETQYF	TGTGCCAGCAGCGGGGGGAGGGCGTTCGGTGAGACCCAGTACTTC
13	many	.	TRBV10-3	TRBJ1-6	CASSVPGTSPLHF	TGTGCCAGCAGTGTTCCGGGGACTTCACCCCTCCACTTT
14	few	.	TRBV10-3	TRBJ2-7	CASSRTGHSYEQYF	TGTGCCAGCAGTCGGACGGGACACTCCTACGAGCAGTACTTC
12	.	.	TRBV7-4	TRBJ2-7	CASSSESDEQYF	TGTGCCAGCAGCTCCGAATCGGACGAGCAGTACTTC
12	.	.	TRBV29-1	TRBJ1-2	CSVVSGDYGYTF	TGCAGCGTTGTTTCAGGGGACTATGGCTACACCTTC
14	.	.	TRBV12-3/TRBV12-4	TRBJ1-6	CASSLGEYNSPLHF	TGTGCCAGCAGTTTAGGGGAGTATAATTCACCCCTCCACTTT
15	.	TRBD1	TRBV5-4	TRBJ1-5	CASSPGQGSDQPQHF	TGTGCCAGCAGCCCGGGACAGGGTAGCGATCAGCCCCAGCATTTT
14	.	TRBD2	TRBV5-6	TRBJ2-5	CASSTEGLWETQYF	TGTGCCAGCAGCACGGAGGGACTATGGGAGACCCAGTACTTC
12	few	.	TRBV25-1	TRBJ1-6	CASTGATGLSHF	TGTGCCAGCACTGGGGCCACAGGATTATCCCACTTT
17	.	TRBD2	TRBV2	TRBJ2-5	CASSTGLAGGGTETQYF	TGTGCCAGCAGTACCGGACTAGCCGGCGGGGGGACGGAGACCCAGTACTTC
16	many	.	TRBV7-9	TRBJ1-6	CASSQGGSGPRSPLHF	TGTGCCAGCAGCCAAGGGGGGTCAGGGCCTCGTTCACCCCTCCACTTT
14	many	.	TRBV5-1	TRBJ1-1	CASSLIPSDTEAFF	TGCGCCAGCAGCTTGATCCCCTCGGATACTGAAGCTTTCTTT
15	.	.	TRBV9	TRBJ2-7	CASSVAPDKGYEQYF	TGTGCCAGCAGCGTAGCCCCTGATAAAGGTTACGAGCAGTACTTC
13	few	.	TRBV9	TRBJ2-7	CASSSSPNNEQYF	TGTGCCAGCTCATCCTCACCGAACAACGAGCAGTACTTC